Each of the 4 T cell receptor beta chains below was sequenced from the same sample in a study of radiation and T cells in renal cell carcinoma. Treatment meaning: treatment-naive control, cytoreductive nephrectomy. Profiling relied on immunoSEQ multiplex PCR, and the TCRdb table lists in-frame clones only, not all of them. The sample comprises about 15,000 clones, 55% to 60% of which are singletons, and about 11% rests with the top ten. Here the sequenced sample was tumor tissue, taken from a patient whose treatment was nephrectomy without radiotherapy. These receptors all come from a man over 45 with renal cell carcinoma.

This rearrangement joins TRBV9 to TRBJ2-7; perhaps TRBD1 as D (7 bases). Trimming removed 4 bases from V and 5 bases from J, with 22 bases in between. The CDR3 has 16 amino acids. Germline loops: CDR1 SGDLS, CDR2 YYNGEE. CDR3 protein: CASSFRRDSGGDEQYF. DNA of the CDR3: TGTGCCAGCAGCTTCCGCCGGGACAGTGGAGGGGACGAGCAGTACTTC.

This chain connects TRBV7-9 to TRBJ1-2, with a weak D call TRBD1 (5 bases). This CDR3 region has 13 residues. Trimming shortened V by 1 base and J by 2 bases, and 5 bases separated the two germline ends. Germline V lookup: CDR1 SEHNR, CDR2 FQNEAQ (reference sequence). CDR3 region: CASSLGGNYGYTF. As DNA, the CDR3 is TGTGCCAGCAGCTTAGGGGGGAACTATGGCTACACCTTC.

CDR3 bases: TGTGCCAGCAGCTTTTTCGGGTTTGCAAATCAGCCCCAGCATTTT. Translated: CASSFFGFANQPQHF. The chain links TRBV7-2 to TRBJ1-5; D remains ambiguous. The CDR3 length is 15 residues. Per the germline V gene, CDR1 is SGHTA and CDR2 is FQGNSA. The V end lost 3 bases, the J end lost 4 bases, and 13 bases lay between the germline ends.

The chain is built from TRBV7-6 and TRBJ2-4, with TRBD1 as a possible D gene (5 bases). In germline, CDR1 is SGHVS, CDR2 FNYEAQ. CDR3 length: 14 amino acids. The germline V and J ends were trimmed by 3 bases and 4 bases, with 10 bases remaining between them. The CDR3 DNA sequence: TGTGCCAGCAGCTTCGTCAGGGCGAAAAACATTCAGTACTTC. This sequence encodes CASSFVRAKNIQYF.